The rows below give T cell receptor beta chains drawn from one sample of a study of control samples from healthy donors and cancer patients. Produced via immunoSEQ multiplex PCR; TCRdb's table is partial and in-frame only. The sample shows around 80,000 clones, approximately 89% of them seen only once. The sample comprised blood. These receptors originate from a man between 45 and 60 years old in good health. Both conserved end residues are part of each CDR3. D genes are given only for firm matches. Clone size is given for some rows only: seen once, a few or many times, or a class if the clone is expanded.

clone_size d_call j_call cdr3_length v_call cdr3_nt cdr3_aa
NA NA TRBJ1-4 13 TRBV27 TGTGCCAGCAGTTTGGGCAGGGATGAAAAACTGTTTTTT CASSLGRDEKLFF
NA NA TRBJ1-6 14 TRBV5-4 TGTGCCAGCAGCTTAGAGAACAGCGGTTCACCCCTCCACTTT CASSLENSGSPLHF
NA TRBD2 TRBJ2-1 15 TRBV20-1 TGCAGTGCTAGTGAAAGCGGGAGGGGCCTCAATGAGCAGTTCTTC CSASESGRGLNEQFF
NA NA TRBJ1-1 12 TRBV6-1 TGTGCCAGCAGTGAATTGGGGACTAAAGCTTTCTTT CASSELGTKAFF
NA NA TRBJ1-1 13 TRBV12-3/TRBV12-4 TGTGCCTGCTTAGCCGGTTCACTCACTGAAGCTTTCTTT CACLAGSLTEAFF
NA TRBD1 TRBJ1-2 13 TRBV24-1 TGTGCCACCAGTGTGGGACAGTACTATGGCTACACCTTC CATSVGQYYGYTF
NA NA TRBJ1-2 13 TRBV5-5 TGTGCCAGCAGCTTACAGGGCTCCCGGGGCTACACCTTC CASSLQGSRGYTF
NA TRBD1 TRBJ1-3 12 TRBV10-1 TGCGCCAGGGACAGGGTGGGAAACACCATATATTTT CARDRVGNTIYF
NA NA TRBJ1-3 16 TRBV9 TGTGCCAGCAGCGTAGTTTGGGGCATCTCTGGAAACACCATATATTTT CASSVVWGISGNTIYF
once NA TRBJ1-1 12 TRBV11-2 TGTGCCAGCAGACCTACAGGTTCTGAAGCTTTCTTT CASRPTGSEAFF
NA NA TRBJ1-6 14 TRBV30 TGTGCCTGGGGTACAACCTCCTATAATTCACCCCTCCACTTT CAWGTTSYNSPLHF
NA TRBD1 TRBJ2-2 15 TRBV30 TGTGCCTGGAAGGTCGGGACAGGGGATGCCGGGGAGCTGTTTTTT CAWKVGTGDAGELFF
NA NA TRBJ1-1 14 TRBV7-9 TGTGCCAGTTTTCCCAGGACTATGAACACTGAAGCTTTCTTT CASFPRTMNTEAFF
NA NA TRBJ1-5 14 TRBV2 TGTGCCAGCGGGGTGTCTAATAGCAATCAGCCCCAGCATTTT CASGVSNSNQPQHF
NA NA TRBJ1-1 12 TRBV9 TGTGCCAGCAGCCCAGAGGGTGAGGAAGCTTTCTTT CASSPEGEEAFF
NA NA TRBJ1-2 15 TRBV5-4 TGTGCCAGCACCCCTGAGACAGGCGCCAACTATGGCTACACCTTC CASTPETGANYGYTF
NA NA TRBJ2-3 13 TRBV5-4 TGTGCCAGCAGCTTAAGAGGCACAGATACGCAGTATTTT CASSLRGTDTQYF
few NA TRBJ1-2 12 TRBV28 TGTGCCAGCAGTTTCGGGGGGGATGGCTACACCTTC CASSFGGDGYTF
NA NA TRBJ1-3 14 TRBV19 TGTGCCAGTATCTCACAGGTGGCAGGAAACACCATATATTTT CASISQVAGNTIYF
NA NA TRBJ2-7 14 TRBV4-1 TGCGCCAGCAGCCAAATCGGGTCCCGCAGGGAGCAGTACTTC CASSQIGSRREQYF
NA TRBD1 TRBJ1-2 16 TRBV6-1 TGTGCCAGCAATGAACGTGGACAGGGTTATGTGTCCGGCTACACCTTC CASNERGQGYVSGYTF
NA NA TRBJ2-1 17 TRBV7-2 TGTGCCAGCAGCTTAAGTGGGACCATATCCTCCTACAATGAGCAGTTCTTC CASSLSGTISSYNEQFF
NA TRBD1 TRBJ1-1 14 TRBV6-2/TRBV6-3 TGTGCCAGCAGTGACCGGACAGGGCCGACTGAAGCTTTCTTT CASSDRTGPTEAFF
NA TRBD1 TRBJ1-4 14 TRBV27 TGTGCCAGCAGTCCGCAGGGGGCTGGTGAAAAACTGTTTTTT CASSPQGAGEKLFF
NA NA TRBJ1-2 15 TRBV7-8 TGTGCCAGCAGCGTTAGAAGGGGGAGGGACTATGGCTACACCTTC CASSVRRGRDYGYTF
NA NA TRBJ2-7 12 TRBV2 TGTGCCAGCAAAGCCAGGGAGTACGAGCAGTACTTC CASKAREYEQYF
NA NA TRBJ2-3 15 TRBV2 TGTGCCAGCAGTGGAGGTGGGGGCGACACAGATACGCAGTATTTT CASSGGGGDTDTQYF
NA NA TRBJ1-2 14 TRBV13 TGTGCCAGCAGCTTTGGCCGGGCCCCCTATGGCTACACCTTC CASSFGRAPYGYTF
NA NA TRBJ2-7 12 TRBV11-2 TGTGCCAGCAGCCGCAACTACTACGAGCAGTACTTC CASSRNYYEQYF
NA NA TRBJ1-3 13 TRBV6-5 TGTGCCAGCAGTCGCCAGCCCGGAAACACCATATATTTT CASSRQPGNTIYF
NA NA TRBJ1-5 19 TRBV19 TGTGCCAGTAGTTCCCCGCCGGGACACCGCCCTCGGGGCAATCAGCCCCAGCATTTT CASSSPPGHRPRGNQPQHF
NA NA TRBJ2-5 14 TRBV6-1 TGTGCCAGCAGTGACCGCGCTTACCAAGAGACCCAGTACTTC CASSDRAYQETQYF
NA TRBD1 TRBJ1-4 17 TRBV4-1 TGCGCCAGCAGCCGGACAGACCAACAGGGGTACAATGAAAAACTGTTTTTT CASSRTDQQGYNEKLFF
NA NA TRBJ2-5 15 TRBV5-6 TGTGCCAGCAGCCCCAGCAGGGTCCTACGAGAGACCCAGTACTTC CASSPSRVLRETQYF
NA NA TRBJ2-7 14 TRBV29-1 TGCAGTGGTGCGGAGGGATGGGGCCCTTACGAGCAGTACTTC CSGAEGWGPYEQYF